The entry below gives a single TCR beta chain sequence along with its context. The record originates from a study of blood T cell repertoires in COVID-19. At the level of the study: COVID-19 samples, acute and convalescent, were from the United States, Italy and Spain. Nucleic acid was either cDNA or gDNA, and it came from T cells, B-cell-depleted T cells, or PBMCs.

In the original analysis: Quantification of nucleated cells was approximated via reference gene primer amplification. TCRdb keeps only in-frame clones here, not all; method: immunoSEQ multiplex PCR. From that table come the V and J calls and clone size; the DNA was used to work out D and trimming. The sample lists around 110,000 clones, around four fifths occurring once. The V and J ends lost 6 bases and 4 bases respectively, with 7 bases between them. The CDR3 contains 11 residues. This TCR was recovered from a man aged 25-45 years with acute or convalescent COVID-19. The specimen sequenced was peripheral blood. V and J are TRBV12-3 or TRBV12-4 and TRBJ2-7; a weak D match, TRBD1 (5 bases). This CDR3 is CASSRVYEQYF. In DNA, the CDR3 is TGTGCCAGCAGCAGGGTATACGAGCAGTACTTC.